These T cell receptor beta chains were read from a single sample in a study of T-cell memory formation after mild COVID-19. MiXCR, applied by TCRdb to the 5' RACE reads, yields one record per CDR3 protein. The table includes a few hundred thousand distinct CDR3 sequences, roughly 17% detected once. The sample taken for sequencing was PBMCs or a T cell subset sorted from them (not recorded which). Receptor source: a young man who had mild COVID-19 (a few samples of this study predate the infection). Cell type and time point are not known. Each CDR3 is given with its conserved first and last residue. A D gene is named only where the DNA matches it firmly. Rows may omit the clone size; those that give it use once, few, many or a size class.

v_call: TRBV12-3/TRBV12-4
d_call: TRBD1
clone_size: few
j_call: TRBJ2-7
cdr3_aa: CASSLFDRAHEQYF
cdr3_nt: TGTGCCAGCAGTCTTTTTGACAGGGCCCACGAGCAGTACTTC

v_call: TRBV7-9
d_call: TRBD2
clone_size: few
j_call: TRBJ2-2
cdr3_aa: CASSSELAGPNTGELFF
cdr3_nt: TGTGCCAGCAGCTCGGAACTAGCGGGGCCTAACACCGGGGAGCTGTTTTTT

v_call: TRBV29-1
d_call: NA
clone_size: few
j_call: TRBJ1-2
cdr3_aa: CSVEDPSGNYGYTF
cdr3_nt: TGCAGCGTTGAAGATCCATCCGGGAACTATGGCTACACCTTC

v_call: TRBV4-3
d_call: NA
clone_size: NA
j_call: TRBJ2-7
cdr3_aa: CASSLLLAGEQYF
cdr3_nt: TGCGCCAGCAGCCTACTCCTAGCCGGCGAGCAGTACTTC

v_call: TRBV29-1
d_call: NA
clone_size: many
j_call: TRBJ1-1
cdr3_aa: CSVTVMNTEAFF
cdr3_nt: TGCAGCGTTACTGTAATGAACACTGAAGCTTTCTTT

v_call: TRBV20-1
d_call: NA
clone_size: few
j_call: TRBJ1-2
cdr3_aa: CSAPRGRANYGYTF
cdr3_nt: TGCAGTGCCCCCCGGGGAAGGGCTAACTATGGCTACACCTTC

v_call: TRBV24-1
d_call: TRBD1
clone_size: few
j_call: TRBJ1-5
cdr3_aa: CATSDRGADQPQHF
cdr3_nt: TGTGCCACCAGCGACAGGGGTGCGGATCAGCCCCAGCATTTT

v_call: TRBV5-1
d_call: NA
clone_size: few
j_call: TRBJ1-2
cdr3_aa: CASSPGVDGYTF
cdr3_nt: TGCGCCAGCAGCCCGGGGGTTGATGGCTACACCTTC

v_call: TRBV7-2
d_call: NA
clone_size: NA
j_call: TRBJ2-5
cdr3_aa: CASSSGVAQYF
cdr3_nt: TGTGCCAGCAGCTCCGGGGTAGCCCAGTACTTC

v_call: TRBV6-2/TRBV6-3
d_call: TRBD2
clone_size: NA
j_call: TRBJ2-2
cdr3_aa: CASSYTPAGTLPGELFF
cdr3_nt: TGTGCCAGCAGTTACACCCCAGCGGGGACGTTACCCGGGGAGCTGTTTTTT

v_call: TRBV7-6
d_call: NA
clone_size: NA
j_call: TRBJ2-6
cdr3_aa: CASRTVGANVLTF
cdr3_nt: TGTGCCAGCAGGACCGTGGGGGCCAACGTCCTGACTTTC

v_call: TRBV6-1
d_call: TRBD1
clone_size: few
j_call: TRBJ1-1
cdr3_aa: CASLGQGATEAFF
cdr3_nt: TGTGCCAGTTTAGGACAGGGGGCCACTGAAGCTTTCTTT

v_call: TRBV5-6
d_call: NA
clone_size: many
j_call: TRBJ1-6
cdr3_aa: CASTVWNSPLHF
cdr3_nt: TGTGCCAGCACCGTCTGGAATTCACCCCTCCACTTT

v_call: TRBV2
d_call: NA
clone_size: NA
j_call: TRBJ2-2
cdr3_aa: CAISFGGGTGELFF
cdr3_nt: NA

v_call: TRBV5-1
d_call: TRBD2
clone_size: NA
j_call: TRBJ2-3
cdr3_aa: CASSPWGGNTDTQYF
cdr3_nt: TGCGCCAGCAGCCCCTGGGGGGGGAATACAGATACGCAGTATTTT

v_call: TRBV7-9
d_call: NA
clone_size: NA
j_call: TRBJ2-7
cdr3_aa: CASSLGDSSSTYEQYF
cdr3_nt: TGTGCCAGCAGCTTAGGGGACTCCAGTTCTACCTACGAGCAGTACTTC

v_call: TRBV7-2
d_call: NA
clone_size: many
j_call: TRBJ2-6
cdr3_aa: CASRQKRGSGANVLTF
cdr3_nt: TGTGCCAGCCGCCAAAAAAGGGGAAGTGGGGCCAACGTCCTGACTTTC

v_call: TRBV5-1
d_call: TRBD1
clone_size: once
j_call: TRBJ2-7
cdr3_aa: CASKGQNYEQYF
cdr3_nt: TGCGCCAGCAAGGGACAGAACTACGAGCAGTACTTC

v_call: TRBV4-3
d_call: NA
clone_size: many
j_call: TRBJ2-3
cdr3_aa: CASSQVGGTDTQYF
cdr3_nt: TGTGCCAGCAGCCAAGTAGGCGGCACAGATACGCAGTATTTT

v_call: TRBV24-1
d_call: NA
clone_size: few
j_call: TRBJ2-2
cdr3_aa: CATSQAITGELFF
cdr3_nt: TGTGCCACCAGTCAGGCGATCACCGGGGAGCTGTTTTTT

v_call: TRBV11-3
d_call: TRBD1
clone_size: few
j_call: TRBJ2-7
cdr3_aa: CASSPGTVYEQYF
cdr3_nt: TGTGCCAGCAGCCCCGGGACAGTCTACGAGCAGTACTTC

v_call: TRBV7-2
d_call: NA
clone_size: NA
j_call: TRBJ1-2
cdr3_aa: CASSFPLTGTYGYTF
cdr3_nt: TGTGCCAGCAGCTTCCCCTTAACAGGGACATATGGCTACACCTTC

v_call: TRBV5-4
d_call: NA
clone_size: few
j_call: TRBJ1-5
cdr3_aa: CASSLEGLDQPQHF
cdr3_nt: TGTGCCAGCAGCTTGGAGGGGTTGGATCAGCCCCAGCATTTT

v_call: TRBV6-5
d_call: NA
clone_size: NA
j_call: TRBJ2-7
cdr3_aa: CASSYSFAQGIGGEQYF
cdr3_nt: TGTGCCAGCAGTTACTCGTTTGCACAGGGAATTGGCGGCGAGCAGTACTTC

v_call: TRBV6-1
d_call: NA
clone_size: NA
j_call: TRBJ1-1
cdr3_aa: CASSGAGLGWTEAFF
cdr3_nt: TGTGCCAGCAGTGGGGCAGGGTTAGGATGGACTGAAGCTTTCTTT

v_call: TRBV2
d_call: TRBD1
clone_size: NA
j_call: TRBJ2-5
cdr3_aa: CASSWDSSGTQYF
cdr3_nt: TGTGCCAGCAGTTGGGACAGTTCGGGGACCCAGTACTTC

v_call: TRBV21-1
d_call: NA
clone_size: NA
j_call: TRBJ2-4
cdr3_aa: CASSPPGRGRDKNIQYF
cdr3_nt: TGTGCCAGCAGCCCCCCGGGCCGGGGTAGGGACAAAAACATTCAGTACTTC

v_call: TRBV11-2
d_call: NA
clone_size: many
j_call: TRBJ2-5
cdr3_aa: CASSLVAGAETQYF
cdr3_nt: TGTGCCAGCAGCTTAGTCGCAGGGGCCGAGACCCAGTACTTC

v_call: TRBV9
d_call: NA
clone_size: few
j_call: TRBJ2-2
cdr3_aa: CASSVLGQGGSGELFF
cdr3_nt: TGTGCCAGCAGCGTACTCGGGCAGGGGGGCTCCGGGGAGCTGTTTTTT

v_call: TRBV27
d_call: NA
clone_size: few
j_call: TRBJ2-3
cdr3_aa: CASSWTAGVRDTQYF
cdr3_nt: TGTGCCAGCAGTTGGACAGCCGGAGTAAGGGATACGCAGTATTTT

v_call: TRBV5-1
d_call: NA
clone_size: NA
j_call: TRBJ2-6
cdr3_aa: CASVGANVLTF
cdr3_nt: TGCGCCAGCGTGGGGGCCAACGTCCTGACTTTC

v_call: TRBV7-6
d_call: NA
clone_size: many
j_call: TRBJ1-4
cdr3_aa: CASSRGGEKLFF
cdr3_nt: TGTGCCAGCAGCAGGGGAGGAGAAAAACTGTTTTTT

v_call: TRBV9
d_call: TRBD2
clone_size: few
j_call: TRBJ2-3
cdr3_aa: CASSVVLAGADTQYF
cdr3_nt: TGTGCCAGCAGCGTAGTACTAGCGGGGGCAGATACGCAGTATTTT

v_call: TRBV4-3
d_call: TRBD2
clone_size: many
j_call: TRBJ2-1
cdr3_aa: CASRRLASSYNEQFF
cdr3_nt: TGCGCCAGCAGGCGACTAGCCAGCTCCTACAATGAGCAGTTCTTC

v_call: TRBV10-2
d_call: NA
clone_size: few
j_call: TRBJ2-5
cdr3_aa: CASSITPGGAVETQYF
cdr3_nt: TGCGCCAGCAGCATCACCCCCGGGGGAGCGGTGGAGACCCAGTACTTC

v_call: TRBV20-1
d_call: TRBD1
clone_size: few
j_call: TRBJ2-7
cdr3_aa: CSASPGGTYEQYF
cdr3_nt: TGCAGTGCTAGCCCAGGGGGCACCTACGAGCAGTACTTC

v_call: TRBV10-3
d_call: TRBD1
clone_size: few
j_call: TRBJ2-7
cdr3_aa: CAIRGQGDSYEQYF
cdr3_nt: TGTGCCATCAGGGGACAGGGGGACTCCTACGAGCAGTACTTC

v_call: TRBV11-2
d_call: NA
clone_size: few
j_call: TRBJ2-1
cdr3_aa: CASSFTSWGKSSYNEQFF
cdr3_nt: TGTGCCAGCAGCTTTACGTCTTGGGGAAAGAGCTCCTACAATGAGCAGTTCTTC

v_call: TRBV5-1
d_call: NA
clone_size: NA
j_call: TRBJ2-4
cdr3_aa: CASSLGNENIQYF
cdr3_nt: TGCGCCAGCAGCTTGGGGAATGAAAACATTCAGTACTTC

v_call: TRBV12-3/TRBV12-4
d_call: NA
clone_size: few
j_call: TRBJ2-5
cdr3_aa: CASLKETETQYF
cdr3_nt: TGTGCCAGCCTGAAGGAGACAGAGACCCAGTACTTC

v_call: TRBV4-3
d_call: NA
clone_size: few
j_call: TRBJ2-3
cdr3_aa: CASSQPGTSTDTQYF
cdr3_nt: TGCGCCAGCAGCCAACCGGGGACTAGCACAGATACGCAGTATTTT

v_call: TRBV7-2
d_call: TRBD1
clone_size: few
j_call: TRBJ2-5
cdr3_aa: CASSSDRGLKTQYF
cdr3_nt: TGTGCCAGCAGCTCCGACAGGGGGCTGAAGACCCAGTACTTC

v_call: TRBV6-2/TRBV6-3
d_call: TRBD2
clone_size: NA
j_call: TRBJ2-3
cdr3_aa: CATHRLAGLSDTQYF
cdr3_nt: TGTGCCACCCATCGACTAGCGGGTCTTTCAGATACGCAGTATTTT

v_call: TRBV7-2
d_call: NA
clone_size: NA
j_call: TRBJ1-1
cdr3_aa: CASSLAGLSFF
cdr3_nt: TGTGCCAGCAGCTTAGCGGGTTTGTCTTTCTTT

v_call: TRBV4-1
d_call: NA
clone_size: few
j_call: TRBJ1-2
cdr3_aa: CASSQGGPDGYTF
cdr3_nt: TGCGCCAGCAGCCAAGGTGGGCCGGATGGCTACACCTTC

v_call: TRBV7-9
d_call: NA
clone_size: medium-sized
j_call: TRBJ2-4
cdr3_aa: CASTPPEELAKNIQYF
cdr3_nt: TGTGCCAGCACCCCTCCAGAGGAACTAGCCAAAAACATTCAGTACTTC

v_call: TRBV6-6
d_call: NA
clone_size: NA
j_call: TRBJ1-5
cdr3_aa: CASSYLDQPQHF
cdr3_nt: TGTGCCAGCAGTTATCTAGATCAGCCCCAGCATTTT

v_call: TRBV7-9
d_call: NA
clone_size: few
j_call: TRBJ2-1
cdr3_aa: CASTGSGTYNEQFF
cdr3_nt: TGTGCCAGCACCGGGTCAGGGACCTACAATGAGCAGTTCTTC

v_call: TRBV4-1
d_call: TRBD2
clone_size: NA
j_call: TRBJ2-5
cdr3_aa: CASSRTPSGGDEETQYF
cdr3_nt: TGCGCCAGCAGCCGAACACCTAGCGGGGGAGACGAAGAGACACAGTACTTC

v_call: TRBV6-5
d_call: NA
clone_size: few
j_call: TRBJ1-1
cdr3_aa: CASSYGTSEAFF
cdr3_nt: TGTGCCAGCAGTTACGGGACATCTGAAGCTTTCTTT

v_call: TRBV7-3
d_call: NA
clone_size: few
j_call: TRBJ2-1
cdr3_aa: CASSSPGRGNEQFF
cdr3_nt: TGTGCCAGCAGCTCCCCGGGACGGGGCAATGAGCAGTTCTTC

v_call: TRBV7-2
d_call: NA
clone_size: NA
j_call: TRBJ2-1
cdr3_aa: CASSLALSGATLDEQFF
cdr3_nt: TGTGCCAGCAGCTTAGCGTTGTCGGGGGCCACTTTGGATGAGCAGTTCTTC